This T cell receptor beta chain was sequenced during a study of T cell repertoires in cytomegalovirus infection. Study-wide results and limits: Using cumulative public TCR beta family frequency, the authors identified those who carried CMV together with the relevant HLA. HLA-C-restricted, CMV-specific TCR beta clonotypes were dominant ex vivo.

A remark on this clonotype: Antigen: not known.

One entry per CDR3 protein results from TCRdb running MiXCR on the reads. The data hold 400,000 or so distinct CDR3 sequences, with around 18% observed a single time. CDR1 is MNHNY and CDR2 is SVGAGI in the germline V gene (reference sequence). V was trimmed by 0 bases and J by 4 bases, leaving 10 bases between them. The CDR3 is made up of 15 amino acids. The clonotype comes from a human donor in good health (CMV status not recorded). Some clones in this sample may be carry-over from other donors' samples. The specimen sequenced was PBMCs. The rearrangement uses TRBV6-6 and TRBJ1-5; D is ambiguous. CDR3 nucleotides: TGTGCCAGCAGTTACTCGAATCGGTTAAATCAGCCCCAGCATTTT. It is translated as CASSYSNRLNQPQHF.